The 14 T cell receptor beta chains below come from one sample, sequenced in a study of T-cell reconstitution after alpha-beta-depleted transplantation in children. The authors prepared the TCRbeta library with unique molecular identifiers. Via MiXCR, TCRdb re-called the PCR reads, giving one row per CDR3 protein. The data hold fewer than 250,000 distinct CDR3 sequences, with approximately 17% observed a single time. The sequenced sample was PBMCs, mostly from graft donor cells, obtained 360 days after TCRalphabeta/CD19-depleted stem cell transplant. The source is a male patient between 2 and 15 years old who had a stem cell transplant for acute lymphoblastic leukemia, so the T cells may come from the graft donor.

The chain is built from TRBV4-3 and TRBJ2-2; TRBD2 is a possible D gene (6 bases). Germline V gene sequence: CDR1 LGHNA, CDR2 YSLEER. The V and J ends lost 1 base and 3 bases respectively, with 15 bases between them. CDR3 length: 17 residues. For the CDR3, the DNA is TGCGCCAGCAGCCAAGTTACTGGGAGGATGTACACCGGGGAGCTGTTTTTT. Translated: CASSQVTGRMYTGELFF.

This chain uses TRBV29-1 with TRBJ1-1; D ambiguous. This CDR3 spans 15 amino acids. Trimming pared 0 bases from V and 1 base from J, leaving 12 bases between. Germline lookup yields CDR1 SQVTM and CDR2 ANQGSEA. Written as DNA, the CDR3 is TGCAGCGTTGAAGATGAGATAATCTCGAACACTGAAGCTTTCTTT. This codes for CSVEDEIISNTEAFF.

J is TRBJ1-6 and V is TRBV30; D possibly corresponds to TRBD1 (6 bases). The CDR3 spans 17 residues. The V gene's germline CDR1 is GTSNPN and CDR2 SVGIG (reference sequence). V was trimmed by 3 bases and J by 8 bases, leaving 23 bases between them. CDR3 region: CAWRSLTQGPGHSPLHF. The CDR3 DNA reads as TGTGCCTGGAGATCACTCACCCAGGGGCCGGGGCATTCACCCCTCCACTTT.

This sequence joins TRBV6-1 and TRBJ2-7; tentatively, D is TRBD1 (5 bases). With 2 bases removed from V and 2 bases from J, the gap between germline ends came to 16 bases. Germline CDR1 is MNHNS and CDR2 is SASEGT. The CDR3 length is 16 residues. The CDR3, as DNA: TGTGCCAGCAGTGAATTCAGTCCACAGGCCCCCTACGAGCAGTACTTC. As protein: CASSEFSPQAPYEQYF.

The chain joins TRBV20-1 to TRBJ2-7; 8 bases align to TRBD2. This CDR3 contains 13 residues. CDR1 is DFQATT, CDR2 SNEGSKA, per germline (reference sequence). The V gene end was trimmed by 0 bases and the J gene end by 4 bases; junction bases not matched to a gene: 2. CDR3: CSARDPSGYEQYF. The CDR3 DNA follows: TGCAGTGCTAGAGATCCTAGCGGGTACGAGCAGTACTTC.

Only a few counts were recorded for this clonotype. This chain uses TRBV6-2 or TRBV6-3 with TRBJ2-5, with 8 nucleotides matching TRBD1. With 6 bases clipped from V and 2 bases from J, the junction kept 8 bases outside the gene matches. Germline V gene data show CDR1 as MNHEY and CDR2 as SVGEGT. The CDR3 runs 15 residues. CDR3 nucleotides: TGTGCCAGCAGCTCCGGGACAGGAGTTCAAGAGACCCAGTACTTC. Translating it yields CASSSGTGVQETQYF.

There are many counts of this clonotype. The rearrangement joins TRBV20-1 to TRBJ1-1; TRBD1 might be the D (6 bases). Germline V gene data show CDR1 as DFQATT and CDR2 as SNEGSKA (reference sequence). The CDR3 covers 14 residues. V lost 3 bases and J lost 5, with 16 bases in between. The CDR3 DNA follows: TGCAGTGCTAGGACGGGCCTAGGGGGTACTGAAGCTTTCTTT. The encoded protein is CSARTGLGGTEAFF.

This clonotype has at least ten counts. The rearrangement joins TRBV4-3 to TRBJ2-4, with D possibly TRBD1 on 5 matching bases. V was cut by 0 bases and J by 7 bases, with 10 bases left in between. Per germline, CDR1 LGHNA and CDR2 YSLEER. The CDR3 runs 14 residues. The CDR3 sequence: CASSQDGRANIQYF. In DNA form, the CDR3 reads TGCGCCAGCAGCCAAGATGGCAGGGCGAACATTCAGTACTTC.

This clonotype has just a few counts. The chain is built from TRBV5-1 and TRBJ1-4; no reliable D call. The CDR3 has 15 amino acids. V shed 0 bases and J shed 6 bases, with 12 bases lying between them. Per the germline V gene, CDR1 is SGHRS and CDR2 is YFSETQ. This CDR3 reads CASSLGHALDEKLFF. The CDR3 DNA is TGCGCCAGCAGCTTGGGGCACGCCTTGGATGAAAAACTGTTTTTT.

About this clonotype itself: A junction end diverges from the germline sequence, so it may reflect a read error. The genes are TRBV7-2 and TRBJ2-1; 12 bases are a match to TRBD2. The CDR3 sequence is 19 residues long. Per the germline V gene, CDR1 is SGHTA and CDR2 is FQGNSA. The CDR3 region has the DNA TGTGCCGGCAGCTTACCGCCCCTAGCGGGGGGGAAGGTCTACAATGAGCAGTTCTTC. Protein: CAGSLPPLAGGKVYNEQFF.

The chain combines TRBV3-1 with TRBJ2-2; D gene unclear. This CDR3 region has 14 residues. The germline CDR1 and CDR2 sequences are LGHDT and YNNKEL (reference sequence). Deletions cut 2 bases from V and 4 bases from J, with 8 bases between. The CDR3 loop is CASSQPGRTGELFF. The CDR3 nucleotides are TGTGCCAGCAGCCAACCGGGTCGCACCGGGGAGCTGTTTTTT. The full variable domain, its missing parts supplied by reference TRBV3-1 and TRBJ2-2, is DTAVSQTPKYLVTQMGNDKSIKCEQNLGHDTMYWYKQDSKKFLKIMFSYNNKELIINETVPNRFSPKSPDKAHLNLHINSLELGDSAVYFCASSQPGRTGELFFGEGSRLTVL.

The chain is built from TRBV10-3 and TRBJ2-7, with TRBD1 matching 7 bases. V shed 0 bases and J 5 bases; nucleotides not matched to a gene: 4. The germline V gene has CDR1 ENHRY and CDR2 SYGVKD. This CDR3 has 14 amino acids. The CDR3 sequence is CAISESRGHDEQYF. The CDR3 DNA sequence: TGTGCCATCAGTGAGTCGAGGGGGCACGACGAGCAGTACTTC.

V usage is TRBV27 and J usage is TRBJ2-1, with 13 bases lining up with TRBD2. V lost 3 bases to trimming and J lost 5 bases; unmatched junction nucleotides: 1. CDR3 length: 15 residues. Germline assignment: CDR1 MNHEY and CDR2 SMNVEV (reference sequence). The DNA of the CDR3 is TGTGCCAGCAGTTTGGGACTAGCGGGACACAATGAGCAGTTCTTC. Translating it yields CASSLGLAGHNEQFF.

V usage is TRBV12-3 or TRBV12-4 and J usage is TRBJ1-2; unclear D gene. CDR3 length equals 13 residues. Trimming took off 7 bases at V and 8 bases at J, with 17 bases between the two ends. The CDR3 loop is CASTYGREGGYTF. Here the CDR3 DNA reads TGTGCCAGCACTTATGGGAGGGAAGGCGGCTACACCTTC.